The subject of this entry is one T cell receptor beta chain. The data belong to a study of cytomegalovirus exposure and HLA in healthy donors. PCR was performed using 60 Vbeta and 13 Jbeta primers. TCRdb's table, derived via immunoSEQ multiplex PCR, lists solely in-frame clones and lacks some. The listing records some 41,000 clones. Unmatched junction bases numbered 9, after V lost 6 bases and J lost 8 bases. This CDR3 is 13 amino acids long. The germline gives CDR1 MNHNS, CDR2 SASEGT. The TCR originated in a male donor in good health and CMV-seronegative. The chain couples TRBV6-1 to TRBJ1-2; 7 positions match TRBD1. The sample taken for sequencing was PBMCs. The chain's CDR3 is CASSIDRVEGYTF. For the CDR3, the DNA is TGTGCCAGCAGCATAGACAGGGTGGAGGGCTACACCTTC.